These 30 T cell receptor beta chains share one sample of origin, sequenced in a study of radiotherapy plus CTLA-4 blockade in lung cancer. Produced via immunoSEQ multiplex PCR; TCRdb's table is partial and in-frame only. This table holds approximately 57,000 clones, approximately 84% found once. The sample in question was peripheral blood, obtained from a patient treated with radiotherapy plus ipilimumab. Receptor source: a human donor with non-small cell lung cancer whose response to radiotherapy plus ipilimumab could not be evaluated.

This CDR3 reads CASKSVTDTQYF. In DNA form, the CDR3 reads TGTGCCAGCAAATCCGTCACAGATACGCAGTATTTT. This rearrangement joins TRBV5-6 to TRBJ2-3; D is ambiguous. V gave up 6 bases and J gave up 2 bases, with 7 bases separating them. Germline-derived CDR1 and CDR2 are SGHDT and YYEEEE. The CDR3 sequence is 12 residues long.

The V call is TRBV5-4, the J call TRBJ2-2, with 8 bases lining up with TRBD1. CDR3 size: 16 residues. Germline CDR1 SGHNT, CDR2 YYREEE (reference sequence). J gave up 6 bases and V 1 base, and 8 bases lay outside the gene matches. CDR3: CASSLTGAGGSGELFF. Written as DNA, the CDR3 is TGTGCCAGCAGCTTGACAGGGGCAGGGGGCTCCGGGGAGCTGTTTTTT. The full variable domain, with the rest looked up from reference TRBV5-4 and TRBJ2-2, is ETGVTQSPTHLIKTRGQQVTLRCSSQSGHNTVSWYQQALGQGPQFIFQYYREEENGRGNFPPRFSGLQFPNYSSELNVNALELDDSALYLCASSLTGAGGSGELFFGEGSRLTVL.

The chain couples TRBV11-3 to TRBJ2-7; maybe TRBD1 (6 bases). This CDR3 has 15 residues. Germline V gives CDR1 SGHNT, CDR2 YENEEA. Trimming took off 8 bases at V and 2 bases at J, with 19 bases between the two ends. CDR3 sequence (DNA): TGTGCCAGCGGCCATCCCGGGACAACTACCTACGAGCAGTACTTC. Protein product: CASGHPGTTTYEQYF.

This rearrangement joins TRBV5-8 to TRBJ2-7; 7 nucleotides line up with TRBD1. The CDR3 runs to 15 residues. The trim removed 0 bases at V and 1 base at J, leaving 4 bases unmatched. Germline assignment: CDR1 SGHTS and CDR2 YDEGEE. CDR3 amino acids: CASSLVRQGSYEQYF. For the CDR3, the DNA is TGTGCCAGCAGCTTGGTCCGACAGGGTTCCTACGAGCAGTACTTC.

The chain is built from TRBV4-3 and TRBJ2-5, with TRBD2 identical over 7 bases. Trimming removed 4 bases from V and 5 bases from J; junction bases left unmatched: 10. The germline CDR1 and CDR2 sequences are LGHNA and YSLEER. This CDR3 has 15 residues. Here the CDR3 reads CASSREGLPGETQYF. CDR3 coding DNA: TGCGCCAGCAGCCGGGAGGGACTACCCGGGGAGACCCAGTACTTC.

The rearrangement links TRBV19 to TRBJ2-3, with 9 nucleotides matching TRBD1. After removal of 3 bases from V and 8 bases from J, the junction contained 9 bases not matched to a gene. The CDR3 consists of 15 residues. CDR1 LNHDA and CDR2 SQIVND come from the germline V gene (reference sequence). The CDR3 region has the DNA TGTGCCAGTAGTATCCGGGACAGGGAATCTGGTACGCAGTATTTT. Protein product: CASSIRDRESGTQYF. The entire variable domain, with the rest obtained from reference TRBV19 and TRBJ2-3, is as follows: DGGITQSPKYLFRKEGQNVTLSCEQNLNHDAMYWYRQDPGQGLRLIYYSQIVNDFQKGDIAEGYSVSREKKESFPLTVTSAQKNPTAFYLCASSIRDRESGTQYFGPGTRLTVL.

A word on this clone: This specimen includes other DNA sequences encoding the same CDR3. The CDR3 bases are TGTGCTAGTGGTTTGGGGGAGACAGGAAAAGCTTTCTTT. It translates to CASGLGETGKAFF. J is TRBJ1-1 and V is TRBV12-5; weak D call: TRBD1 (6 bases). The CDR3 consists of 13 residues. Deletions cut 1 base from V and 9 bases from J, with 12 bases between. The germline V gene has CDR1 LGHNT and CDR2 FRNRAP.

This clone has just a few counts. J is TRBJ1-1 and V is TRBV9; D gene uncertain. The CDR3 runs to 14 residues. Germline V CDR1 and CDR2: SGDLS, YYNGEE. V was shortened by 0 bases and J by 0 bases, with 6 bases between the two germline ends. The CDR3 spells CASSVAVVNTEAFF. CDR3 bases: TGTGCCAGCAGCGTAGCTGTAGTGAACACTGAAGCTTTCTTT. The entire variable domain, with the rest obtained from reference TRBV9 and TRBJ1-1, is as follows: DSGVTQTPKHLITATGQRVTLRCSPRSGDLSVYWYQQSLDQGLQFLIQYYNGEERAKGNILERFSAQQFPDLHSELNLSSLELGDSALYFCASSVAVVNTEAFFGQGTRLTVV.

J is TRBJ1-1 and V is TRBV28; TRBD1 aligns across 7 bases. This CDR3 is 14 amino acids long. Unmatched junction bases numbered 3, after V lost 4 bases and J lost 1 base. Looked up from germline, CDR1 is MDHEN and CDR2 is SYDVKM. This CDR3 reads CASSSRTGNTEAFF. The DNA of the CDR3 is TGTGCCAGCAGTTCCCGGACAGGGAACACTGAAGCTTTCTTT.

The CDR3 nucleotides are TGCGCCAGCAGCCAAGGCGGAGGCCGACGAGCCGCTGCTTTCTTT. Amino acids: CASSQGGGRRAAAFF. The chain joins TRBV4-1 to TRBJ1-1; D remains unclear. CDR1 and CDR2 (germline): MGHRA, YSYEKL. The CDR3 is made up of 15 amino acids. V was clipped by 1 base and J by 11 bases, with 20 bases between them.

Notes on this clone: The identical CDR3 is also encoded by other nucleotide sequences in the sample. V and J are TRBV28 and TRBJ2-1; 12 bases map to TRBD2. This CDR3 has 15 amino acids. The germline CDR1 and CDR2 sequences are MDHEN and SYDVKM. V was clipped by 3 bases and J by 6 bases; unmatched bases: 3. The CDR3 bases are TGTGCCAGCAGTTTCTGGACTAGCGGGACCAATGAGCAGTTCTTC. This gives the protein CASSFWTSGTNEQFF.

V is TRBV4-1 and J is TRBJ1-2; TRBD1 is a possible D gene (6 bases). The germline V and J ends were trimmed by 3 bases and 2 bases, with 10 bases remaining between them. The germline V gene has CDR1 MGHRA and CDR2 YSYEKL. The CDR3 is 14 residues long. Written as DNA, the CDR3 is TGCGCCAGCAGCCAGACAGGTACCAACTATGGCTACACCTTC. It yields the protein CASSQTGTNYGYTF.

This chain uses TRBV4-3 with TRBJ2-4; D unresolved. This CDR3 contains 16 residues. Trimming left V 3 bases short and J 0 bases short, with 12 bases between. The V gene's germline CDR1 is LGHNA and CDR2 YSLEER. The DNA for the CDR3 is TGCGCCAGCAGCCAGTCCTCAGACAAAGCCAAAAACATTCAGTACTTC. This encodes CASSQSSDKAKNIQYF.

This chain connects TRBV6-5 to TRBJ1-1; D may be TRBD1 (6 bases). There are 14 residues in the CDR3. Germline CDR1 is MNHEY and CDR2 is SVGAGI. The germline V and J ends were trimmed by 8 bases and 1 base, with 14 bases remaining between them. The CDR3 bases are TGTGCCAGCTGCGAGGGACACCCGAACACTGAAGCTTTCTTT. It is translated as CASCEGHPNTEAFF.

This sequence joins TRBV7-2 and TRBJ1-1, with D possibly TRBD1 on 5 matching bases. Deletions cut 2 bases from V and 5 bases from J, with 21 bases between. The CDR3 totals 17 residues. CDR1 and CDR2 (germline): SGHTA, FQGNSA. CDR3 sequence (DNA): TGTGCCAGCAGCTTAAAAGTCCAGGGAACTCGTTTTACTGAAGCTTTCTTT. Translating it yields CASSLKVQGTRFTEAFF.

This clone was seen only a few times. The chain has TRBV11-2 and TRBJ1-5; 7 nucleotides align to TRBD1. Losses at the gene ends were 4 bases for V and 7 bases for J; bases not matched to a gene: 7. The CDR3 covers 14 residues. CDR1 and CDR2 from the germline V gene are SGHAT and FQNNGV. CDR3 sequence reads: CASSSQGELQPQHF. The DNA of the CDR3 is TGTGCCAGCAGCTCCCAGGGGGAACTCCAGCCCCAGCATTTT.

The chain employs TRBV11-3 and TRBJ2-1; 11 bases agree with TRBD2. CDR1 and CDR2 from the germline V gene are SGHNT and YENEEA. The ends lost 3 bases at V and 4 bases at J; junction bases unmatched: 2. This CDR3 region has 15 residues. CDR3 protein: CASSLGLAEYNEQFF. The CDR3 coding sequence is TGTGCCAGCAGCTTGGGACTAGCGGAATACAATGAGCAGTTCTTC.

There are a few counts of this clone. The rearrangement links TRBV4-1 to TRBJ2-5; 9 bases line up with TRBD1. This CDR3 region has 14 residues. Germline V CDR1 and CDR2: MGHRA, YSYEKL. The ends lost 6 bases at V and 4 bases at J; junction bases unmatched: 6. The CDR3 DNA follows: TGCGCCAGCAGACCCGGGACAGGGATAGAGACCCAGTACTTC. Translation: CASRPGTGIETQYF.

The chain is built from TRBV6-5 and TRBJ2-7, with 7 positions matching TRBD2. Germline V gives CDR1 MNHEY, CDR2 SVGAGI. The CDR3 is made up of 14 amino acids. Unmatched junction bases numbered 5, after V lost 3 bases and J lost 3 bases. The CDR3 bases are TGTGCCAGCAGTTATGGGGGGGAGGTCTACGAGCAGTACTTC. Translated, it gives CASSYGGEVYEQYF.

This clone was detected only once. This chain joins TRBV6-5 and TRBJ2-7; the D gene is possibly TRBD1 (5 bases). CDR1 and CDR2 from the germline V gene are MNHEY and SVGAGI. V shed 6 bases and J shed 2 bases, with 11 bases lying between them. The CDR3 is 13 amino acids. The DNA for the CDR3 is TGTGCCAGCAGGACCGGACAAACCTACGAGCAGTACTTC. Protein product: CASRTGQTYEQYF.

CDR3 protein: CASSPEGEGQETQYF. The DNA of the CDR3 is TGTGCCAGCAGCCCCGAGGGGGAGGGACAAGAGACCCAGTACTTC. The rearrangement uses TRBV7-2 and TRBJ2-5; D might be TRBD2 (7 bases). V shed 5 bases and J shed 2 bases, with 15 bases lying between them. The CDR3 contains 15 residues. CDR1 and CDR2 from the germline V gene are SGHTA and FQGNSA.

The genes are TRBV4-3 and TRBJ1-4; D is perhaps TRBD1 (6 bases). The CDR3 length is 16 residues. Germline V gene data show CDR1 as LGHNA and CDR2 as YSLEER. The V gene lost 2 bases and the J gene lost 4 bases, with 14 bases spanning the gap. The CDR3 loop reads CASSQRGQGFNEKLFF. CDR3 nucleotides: TGCGCCAGCAGCCAAAGAGGGCAGGGGTTTAATGAAAAACTGTTTTTT.

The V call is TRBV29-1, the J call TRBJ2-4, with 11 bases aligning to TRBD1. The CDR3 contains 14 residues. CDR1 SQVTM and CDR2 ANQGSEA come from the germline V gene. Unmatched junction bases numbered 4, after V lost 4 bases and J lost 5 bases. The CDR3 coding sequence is TGCAGCGTTGGGACAGGGGGCGGGGAAAACATTCAGTACTTC. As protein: CSVGTGGGENIQYF.

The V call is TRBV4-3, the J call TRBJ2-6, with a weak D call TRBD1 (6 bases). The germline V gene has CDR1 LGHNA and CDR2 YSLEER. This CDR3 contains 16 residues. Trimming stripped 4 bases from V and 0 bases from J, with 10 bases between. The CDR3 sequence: CASSPDRRSGANVLTF. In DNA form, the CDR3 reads TGCGCCAGCAGCCCTGACAGGCGCTCTGGGGCCAACGTCCTGACTTTC.

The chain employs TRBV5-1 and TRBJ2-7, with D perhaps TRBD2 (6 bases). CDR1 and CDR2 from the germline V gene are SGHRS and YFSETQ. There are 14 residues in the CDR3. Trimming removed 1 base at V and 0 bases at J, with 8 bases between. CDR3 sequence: CASSLSGSSYEQYF. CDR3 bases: TGCGCCAGCAGCTTGAGCGGGTCCTCCTACGAGCAGTACTTC.

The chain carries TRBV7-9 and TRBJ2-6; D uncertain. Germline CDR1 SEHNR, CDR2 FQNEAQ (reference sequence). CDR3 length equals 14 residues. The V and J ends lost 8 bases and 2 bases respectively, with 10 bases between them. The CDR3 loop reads CASPEAPGANVLTF. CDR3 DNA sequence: TGTGCCAGCCCCGAGGCCCCTGGGGCCAACGTCCTGACTTTC.

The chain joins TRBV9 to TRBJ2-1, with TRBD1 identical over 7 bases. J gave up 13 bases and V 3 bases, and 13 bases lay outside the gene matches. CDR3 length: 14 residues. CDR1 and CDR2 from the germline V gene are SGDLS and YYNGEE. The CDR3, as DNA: TGTGCCAGCAGCGCCGGACAGGTTGTAGGGGGCCAGTTCTTC. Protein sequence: CASSAGQVVGGQFF.

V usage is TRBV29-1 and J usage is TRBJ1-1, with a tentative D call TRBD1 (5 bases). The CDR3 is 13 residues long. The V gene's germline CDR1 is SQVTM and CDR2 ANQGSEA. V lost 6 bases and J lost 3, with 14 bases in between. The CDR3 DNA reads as TGCAGCGTGGACACGGGGGTTTACACTGAAGCTTTCTTT. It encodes CSVDTGVYTEAFF.

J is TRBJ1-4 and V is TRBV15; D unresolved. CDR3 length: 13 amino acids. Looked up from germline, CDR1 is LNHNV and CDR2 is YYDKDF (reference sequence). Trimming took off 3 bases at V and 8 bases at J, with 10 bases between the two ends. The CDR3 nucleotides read TGTGCCACCAGCAGGGACTCTTCGGAAAAACTGTTTTTT. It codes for CATSRDSSEKLFF.

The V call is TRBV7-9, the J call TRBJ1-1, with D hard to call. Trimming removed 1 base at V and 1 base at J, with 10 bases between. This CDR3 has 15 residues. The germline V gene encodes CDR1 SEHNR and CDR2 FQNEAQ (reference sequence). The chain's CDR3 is CASSLGQASNTEAFF. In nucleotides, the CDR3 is TGTGCCAGCAGCTTAGGGCAGGCCTCGAACACTGAAGCTTTCTTT.